The 3 T cell receptor beta chains given below trace back to one sample, sequenced in a study of blood T cell repertoires in COVID-19. Profiled with immunoSEQ multiplex PCR; TCRdb holds only in-frame clones, not every one. Of about 40,000 clones listed, 86% are singletons. Sequenced material: peripheral blood. These TCRs come from a man aged 50 or older in a cohort sampled during active COVID-19.

DNA for the CDR3: TGTGCCAGCATCCGCTTCACTAGCGGTGGGGGAGAGACCCAGTACTTC. This gives the protein CASIRFTSGGGETQYF. The chain carries TRBV27 and TRBJ2-5, with 8 bases fitting TRBD2. The CDR3 is made up of 16 amino acids. Germline values: CDR1 MNHEY, CDR2 SMNVEV (reference sequence). V trimming: 7 bases; J trimming: 4 bases; junction bases outside the gene matches: 14.

This clone was detected a few times. The chain employs TRBV3-1 (or the pseudogene TRBV3-2) and TRBJ1-6; 7 bases line up with TRBD1. V trimming: 4 bases; J trimming: 4 bases; junction bases outside the gene matches: 10. Germline CDR1 is LGHDT and CDR2 is YNNKEL (reference sequence). This CDR3 is 17 amino acids long. CDR3 residues: CASSPARDSSYNSPLHF. Written as DNA, the CDR3 is TGTGCCAGCAGCCCGGCTCGGGACAGCTCTTATAATTCACCCCTCCACTTT.

The chain joins TRBV7-8 to TRBJ1-2; D call uncertain. The CDR3 has 13 amino acids. V was clipped by 7 bases and J by 5 bases, with 14 bases between them. The V gene's germline CDR1 is SGHVS and CDR2 FQNEAQ. DNA for the CDR3: TGTGCCAGCACCACTAGTGGTGGTTATGGCTACACCTTC. It translates to CASTTSGGYGYTF.